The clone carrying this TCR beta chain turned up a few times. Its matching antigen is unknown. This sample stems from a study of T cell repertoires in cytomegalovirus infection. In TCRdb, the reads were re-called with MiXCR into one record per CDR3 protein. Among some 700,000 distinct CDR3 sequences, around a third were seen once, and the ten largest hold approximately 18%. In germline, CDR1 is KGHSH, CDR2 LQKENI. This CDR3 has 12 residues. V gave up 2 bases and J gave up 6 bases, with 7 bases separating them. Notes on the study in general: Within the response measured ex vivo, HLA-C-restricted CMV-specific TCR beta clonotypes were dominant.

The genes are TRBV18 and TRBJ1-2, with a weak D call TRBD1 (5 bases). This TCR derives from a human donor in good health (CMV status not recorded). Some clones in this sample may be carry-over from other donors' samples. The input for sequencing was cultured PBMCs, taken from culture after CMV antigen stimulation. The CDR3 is CASSPLGDGYTF. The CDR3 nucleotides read TGTGCCAGCTCACCATTGGGGGATGGCTACACCTTC.